This T cell receptor beta chain was found in a study of CD8 T cells in ankylosing spondylitis. Overall study results and limits: Reportedly, matched ankylosing spondylitis synovial fluid was significantly enriched for disease-linked clones. Disease-linked clones proved CD8+ and comparatively uncommon in peripheral blood. A motif in TCR beta, a set of under ten highly homologous variants, appeared characteristic of ankylosing spondylitis blood. Some of the motif variants had earlier been found in reactive arthritis patients' fluid and blood.

For TCR beta, libraries came from quantitative 5'-RACE with molecular barcodes. TCRdb recomputed calls from the 5' RACE reads with MiXCR, one row per CDR3 protein. Seen here are about 390,000 distinct CDR3 sequences, more than 20% observed once, and the top ten hold about 17%. This clonotype has at least ten counts. What it binds is not known. This TCR derives from a male donor with ankylosing spondylitis. Input material: blood, either unsorted or a sorted T cell fraction (not recorded which).

CDR3 in amino acids: CASSFEDPGVQPQHF. The CDR3 bases are TGCGCCAGCAGCTTCGAGGACCCCGGCGTTCAGCCCCAGCATTTT. V and J are TRBV5-1 and TRBJ1-5; unclear D gene. This CDR3 region has 15 residues. Looked up from germline, CDR1 is SGHRS and CDR2 is YFSETQ. V was clipped by 2 bases and J by 6 bases, with 15 bases between them.